This TCR beta chain was obtained from a study of T cells in Graves' hyperthyroidism and ophthalmopathy. Under 3 months was the duration of disease in ophthalmopathy patients, who also had a Clinical Activity Score of at least 3 and a NOSPECS grade of at least 4. Diagnostic assessment was based on clinical symptoms, serum thyroxine and TRAb, thyroid ultrasound and orbital computed tomography. The CDR3 has 15 amino acids. Germline values: CDR1 SEHNR, CDR2 FQNEAQ (reference sequence). V shed 3 bases and J shed 1 base, with 12 bases lying between them. This clonotype was recorded many times. Its target is unknown. Study-wide results and limits: With a median lead of around 6.7 months before onset, the model predicted ophthalmopathy. Blood held most thyroid clonotypes expanded above 0.001 frequency.

Researchers took RNA transcripts and amplified the TCR beta CDR3 regions from them. TCR CDR3 underwent first-round RT-PCR with the HTBI primer set. TCRdb reprocessed the multiplex PCR reads via MiXCR and lists one record per CDR3 protein. Of approximately 600,000 distinct CDR3 sequences detected, over 12% appear once; the ten largest clones hold roughly 7%. Source material: blood. This receptor was obtained from a woman younger than 35 with Graves' ophthalmopathy. The rearrangement joins TRBV7-9 to TRBJ1-1; D unclear. The CDR3 sequence is CASSFVSGWNTEAFF. CDR3 sequence (DNA): TGTGCCAGCAGCTTCGTCTCCGGCTGGAACACTGAAGCTTTCTTT.